The clone carrying this T cell receptor (beta chain) showed up many times. These data are taken from a study of tumor-infiltrating lymphocytes in primary liver carcinoma. Study background: The patients included men and women who were aged 30 to 69 years.

Unsorted whole blood supplied the RNA, and germline DNA was extracted too. Total RNA (around 0.45 ug) served as template for TCR beta cDNA synthesis primed by a constant-region primer. Libraries for TCR beta were built through three nested multiplex PCR rounds, which together made up a slightly modified ARM-PCR procedure. The first two PCR rounds used TRBV1-TRBV30 forward primers with a C-beta reverse primer, about 10 cycles each. TCRdb analysed the multiplex PCR reads with MiXCR anew, one entry per CDR3 protein. This table has approximately 300,000 distinct CDR3 sequences, roughly 60% appearing once. CDR3 length: 12 amino acids. Unmatched junction bases numbered 2, after V lost 1 base and J lost 11 bases. Germline lookup yields CDR1 MNHEY and CDR2 SVGEGT.

J is TRBJ2-3 and V is TRBV6-2 or TRBV6-3; 8 bases are a match to TRBD2. The receptor's source is a man aged 35 to 55 with primary liver carcinoma and hepatitis B virus infection. Sequenced: peripheral blood. The CDR3 is CASSYLAGRQYF. DNA for the CDR3: TGTGCCAGCAGTTACTTAGCGGGAAGGCAGTATTTT.